These 12 T cell receptor beta chains came from one sample sequenced in a study of cytomegalovirus exposure and HLA in healthy donors. The PCR was carried out with 60 Vbeta primers and 13 Jbeta primers. TCRdb's copy holds only in-frame clones and misses some; the assay was immunoSEQ multiplex PCR. The sample records 100,000 to 150,000 clones, 70% to 90% being singletons. The sequencing sample was made of PBMCs. These receptors were obtained from a man aged 35-49 years in good health and CMV-seronegative.

The chain combines TRBV4-1 with TRBJ2-1, with D perhaps TRBD1 (6 bases). The CDR3 length is 15 residues. Trimming pared 1 base from V and 10 bases from J, leaving 17 bases between. Germline CDR1 and CDR2: MGHRA and YSYEKL. CDR3 DNA: TGCGCCAGCAGCCAAGTACCCAGCAGGGGTGGAGAGCAGTTCTTC. Its translation: CASSQVPSRGGEQFF.

This chain joins TRBV2 and TRBJ2-2; 11 bases fit TRBD2. V shed 8 bases, J shed 6 bases, and the junction held 5 bases outside the gene matches. The germline CDR1 and CDR2 sequences are SNHLY and FYNNEI. There are 14 residues in the CDR3. The CDR3 DNA reads TGTGCCAGCCGGAGTAGCGGGGGGGCCGGGGAGCTGTTTTTT. This sequence encodes CASRSSGGAGELFF.

V is TRBV14 and J is TRBJ2-7, with 7 bases matching TRBD2. CDR1 and CDR2 (germline): SGHDN, FVKESK. V was clipped by 4 bases and J by 1 base; unmatched bases: 13. This CDR3 contains 17 residues. The CDR3 here is CASSRGWGGMKSYEQYF. DNA for the CDR3: TGTGCCAGCAGCCGTGGGTGGGGAGGGATGAAGTCCTACGAGCAGTACTTC.

The chain combines TRBV9 with TRBJ1-1; TRBD1 agrees at 7 bases. From germline, CDR1 is SGDLS and CDR2 YYNGEE. This CDR3 contains 13 residues. The V segment lost 7 bases and the J segment 5 bases; nucleotides outside the gene matches: 8. CDR3 sequence reads: CASGPTGKTEAFF. The CDR3 DNA follows: TGTGCCAGCGGACCGACAGGGAAAACTGAAGCTTTCTTT.

This clone was found once. CDR3 bases: TGTGCCAGCAGTGCCCAGGCTGAGCAGTTCTTC. This encodes CASSAQAEQFF. V usage is TRBV9 and J usage is TRBJ2-1; D is unclear. V was cut by 5 bases and J by 9 bases, with 9 bases left in between. CDR1 and CDR2 (germline): SGDLS, YYNGEE. The CDR3 has 11 amino acids.

The V and J genes are TRBV10-3 and TRBJ2-5, with 9 bases that match TRBD2. Losses at the gene ends were 4 bases for V and 1 base for J; bases not matched to a gene: 4. Germline-derived CDR1 and CDR2 are ENHRY and SYGVKD. CDR3 length equals 15 residues. The CDR3 coding sequence is TGTGCCATCAGTGGAAAGCGGGAGGCCCAAGAGACCCAGTACTTC. This encodes CAISGKREAQETQYF.

This clone appeared a single time. This chain's CDR3 is CASSFLLYEQYF. CDR3 DNA: TGTGCCAGCAGCTTCTTACTATACGAGCAGTACTTC. This chain joins TRBV7-2 and TRBJ2-7, with D unresolved. The CDR3 sequence is 12 residues long. CDR1 SGHTA and CDR2 FQGNSA come from the germline V gene. Trimming stripped 3 bases from V and 4 bases from J, with 7 bases between.

This sequence joins TRBV11-1 and TRBJ2-3; D call uncertain. V lost 5 bases and J 1 base, leaving 10 bases between the germline ends. Germline CDR1 reads SGHAT; CDR2 reads FQDESV (reference sequence). The CDR3 is 14 amino acids. The CDR3 nucleotides are TGTGCCAGCAGCCCCCTGGCGGGCACAGATACGCAGTATTTT. It is translated as CASSPLAGTDTQYF. Looking up the rest from reference TRBV11-1 and TRBJ2-3 gives the full variable domain: EAEVAQSPRYKITEKSQAVAFWCDPISGHATLYWYRQILGQGPELLVQFQDESVVDDSQLPKDRFSAERLKGVDSTLKIQPAELGDSAMYLCASSPLAGTDTQYFGPGTRLTVL.

This sequence joins TRBV27 and TRBJ2-1; the match to TRBD2 covers 14 bases. The CDR3 spans 15 residues. Trimming at V came to 5 bases and at J to 4 bases, leaving 1 base not matched to a gene. CDR1 is MNHEY, CDR2 SMNVEV, per germline (reference sequence). CDR3 loop: CASSRLAGGYNEQFF. DNA for the CDR3: TGTGCCAGCAGTCGACTAGCGGGGGGGTACAATGAGCAGTTCTTC.

The chain employs TRBV11-2 and TRBJ2-3; 7 positions match TRBD1. Per the germline V gene, CDR1 is SGHAT and CDR2 is FQNNGV. The V segment lost 4 bases and the J segment 8 bases; nucleotides outside the gene matches: 21. This CDR3 is 18 amino acids long. CDR3 bases: TGTGCCAGCAGCTCAGTATTCCCGGGACAGTACGGCAGGGGTACGCAGTATTTT. Amino acids: CASSSVFPGQYGRGTQYF. Full variable domain (rest looked up from reference TRBV11-2 and TRBJ2-3): EAGVAQSPRYKIIEKRQSVAFWCNPISGHATLYWYQQILGQGPKLLIQFQNNGVVDDSQLPKDRFSAERLKGVDSTLKIQPAKLEDSAVYLCASSSVFPGQYGRGTQYFGPGTRLTVL.

V gene TRBV20-1 combines with J gene TRBJ2-7; a weak D match, TRBD2 (5 bases). V lost 5 bases, J lost 4 bases, and 9 bases lay in between. The V gene's germline CDR1 is DFQATT and CDR2 SNEGSKA (reference sequence). The CDR3 runs to 11 residues. The CDR3 region has the DNA TGCAGTGCTGGGTGGGAGTACGAGCAGTACTTC. It codes for CSAGWEYEQYF.

The CDR3, as DNA: TGTGCCAGCAGCTCAACTAGTCGCACCGGGGAGCTGTTTTTT. Its translation: CASSSTSRTGELFF. The V and J genes are TRBV28 and TRBJ2-2, with a weak D call TRBD2 (5 bases). The V end lost 6 bases, the J end lost 4 bases, and 12 bases lay between the germline ends. The germline gives CDR1 MDHEN, CDR2 SYDVKM. The CDR3 contains 14 residues.